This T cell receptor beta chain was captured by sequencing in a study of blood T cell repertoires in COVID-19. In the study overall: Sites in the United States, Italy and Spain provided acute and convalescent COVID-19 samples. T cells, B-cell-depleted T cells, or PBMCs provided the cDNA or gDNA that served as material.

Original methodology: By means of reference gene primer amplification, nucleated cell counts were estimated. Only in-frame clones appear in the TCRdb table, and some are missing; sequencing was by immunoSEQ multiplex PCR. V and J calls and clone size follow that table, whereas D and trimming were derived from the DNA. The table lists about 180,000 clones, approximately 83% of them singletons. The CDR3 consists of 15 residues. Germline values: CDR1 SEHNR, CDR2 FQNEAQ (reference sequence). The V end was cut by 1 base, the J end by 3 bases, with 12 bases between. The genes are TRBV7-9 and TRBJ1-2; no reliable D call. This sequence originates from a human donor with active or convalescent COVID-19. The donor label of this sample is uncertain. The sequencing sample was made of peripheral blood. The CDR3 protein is CASSLGGSVDYGYTF. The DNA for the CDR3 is TGTGCCAGCAGCTTAGGAGGAAGCGTCGACTATGGCTACACCTTC.